These 21 T cell receptor beta chains share one sample of origin, sequenced in a study of CD8 T cells in Susac syndrome. The RNA, 0.5 to 1 ug, was put through reverse transcription using random hexamers. From the immunoSEQ multiplex PCR reads, TCRdb called clonotypes with MiXCR, one entry per CDR3 protein. The sample consists of about 190,000 distinct CDR3 sequences, approximately 94% of them appearing once. The specimen sequenced was CD4+ T cells from PBMCs. The source of these receptors is a human donor with Susac syndrome.

CDR3 sequence: CAWSVRGATDTQYF. As DNA, the CDR3 is TGTGCCTGGAGTGTCCGGGGGGCCACAGATACGCAGTATTTT. The chain uses TRBV30 and TRBJ2-3; tentative D call: TRBD2 (7 bases). Per the germline V gene, CDR1 is GTSNPN and CDR2 is SVGIG (reference sequence). The CDR3 totals 14 residues. V lost 0 bases to trimming and J lost 2 bases, with 9 bases between them. The full variable domain, rest sourced from reference TRBV30 and TRBJ2-3, is SQTIHQWPATLVQPVGSPLSLECTVEGTSNPNLYWYRQAAGRGLQLLFYSVGIGQISSEVPQNLSASRPQDRQFILSSKKLLLSDSGFYLCAWSVRGATDTQYFGPGTRLTVL.

V and J are TRBV19 and TRBJ1-2; TRBD1 is a possible D gene (6 bases). Germline V gene sequence: CDR1 LNHDA, CDR2 SQIVND (reference sequence). The V end lost 4 bases, the J end lost 0 bases, and 21 bases lay between the germline ends. The length of the CDR3 is 18 residues. The CDR3 region has the DNA TGTGCCAGTAGTACAGCGCTTTCAGGACAGACTCCTAACTATGGCTACACCTTC. Encoded protein: CASSTALSGQTPNYGYTF.

The V call is TRBV9, the J call TRBJ1-6, with D unclear. Trimming shortened V by 4 bases and J by 0 bases, and 11 bases separated the two germline ends. The CDR3 sequence is 16 residues long. CDR1 and CDR2 (germline): SGDLS, YYNGEE. CDR3 sequence (DNA): TGTGCCAGCAGCCTAGCCCTGAGCTCCTATAATTCACCCCTCCACTTT. It is translated as CASSLALSSYNSPLHF.

The CDR3 sequence is CASSFGGPEQYF. In DNA form, the CDR3 reads TGTGCCAGCAGCTTCGGGGGGCCGGAGCAGTACTTC. The chain combines TRBV5-4 with TRBJ2-7; a possible D gene is TRBD2 (7 bases). The CDR3 is 12 residues long. V lost 2 bases, J lost 7 bases, and 10 bases lay in between. From germline, CDR1 is SGHNT and CDR2 YYREEE (reference sequence).

V and J are TRBV4-1 and TRBJ2-5; 9 bases agree with TRBD2. The CDR3 is made up of 15 amino acids. Germline CDR1 reads MGHRA; CDR2 reads YSYEKL. Trimming at V came to 0 bases and at J to 3 bases, leaving 2 bases not matched to a gene. The CDR3 spells CASSQDPSGKETQYF. The CDR3 region has the DNA TGCGCCAGCAGCCAAGACCCTAGCGGGAAAGAGACCCAGTACTTC.

This rearrangement joins TRBV11-1 to TRBJ2-5, with TRBD2 identical over 7 bases. J gave up 4 bases and V 5 bases, and 7 bases lay outside the gene matches. The CDR3 has 14 residues. CDR1 SGHAT and CDR2 FQDESV come from the germline V gene (reference sequence). The CDR3 spells CASSPRLARETQYF. The CDR3 region has the DNA TGTGCCAGCAGCCCCAGACTAGCCCGAGAGACCCAGTACTTC.

The chain links TRBV7-9 to TRBJ1-1, with D perhaps TRBD1 (5 bases). Per the germline V gene, CDR1 is SEHNR and CDR2 is FQNEAQ (reference sequence). The CDR3 extends over 12 amino acids. The ends were cut back, 10 bases at V and 0 bases at J, with 9 bases in the middle. The CDR3 here is CATGQLNTEAFF. The DNA of the CDR3 is TGTGCCACGGGGCAATTGAACACTGAAGCTTTCTTT. The whole variable domain, filled in from reference TRBV7-9 and TRBJ1-1, reads DTGVSQNPRHKITKRGQNVTFRCDPISEHNRLYWYRQTLGQGPEFLTYFQNEAQLEKSRLLSDRFSAERPKGSFSTLEIQRTEQGDSAMYLCATGQLNTEAFFGQGTRLTVV.

CDR3: CASTSGVGTEAFF. The CDR3 DNA reads TGTGCCAGCACCTCAGGGGTAGGCACTGAAGCTTTCTTT. The J gene is TRBJ1-1, the V gene TRBV6-5, with a tentative D call TRBD1 (6 bases). The CDR3 sequence is 13 residues long. Trimming removed 7 bases from V and 4 bases from J, with 13 bases in between. Germline V lookup: CDR1 MNHEY, CDR2 SVGAGI.

The chain employs TRBV4-3 and TRBJ2-2, with D tentatively TRBD2 (6 bases). The length of the CDR3 is 15 residues. V lost 7 bases and J lost 6, with 18 bases in between. Germline V gives CDR1 LGHNA, CDR2 YSLEER. CDR3 DNA: TGCGCCAGCATGCCCGCCGGGGGTGGCGCCGGGGAGCTGTTTTTT. This translates into CASMPAGGGAGELFF.

CDR3 coding DNA: TGTGCCAGCAGATCGACTAGCGGTGGAGGGTACAATGAGCAGTTCTTC. Protein product: CASRSTSGGGYNEQFF. The chain combines TRBV6-2 or TRBV6-3 with TRBJ2-1; 9 bases agree with TRBD2. Germline V gives CDR1 MNHEY, CDR2 SVGEGT. This CDR3 is built from 16 residues. J gave up 4 bases and V 6 bases, and 10 bases lay outside the gene matches.

This chain connects TRBV7-9 to TRBJ1-2, with D tentatively TRBD1 (5 bases). V lost 1 base, J lost 0 bases, and 9 bases lay in between. The CDR3 totals 15 residues. From germline, CDR1 is SEHNR and CDR2 FQNEAQ (reference sequence). The CDR3 DNA follows: TGTGCCAGCAGCTTAGATGGGGGAGCTAACTATGGCTACACCTTC. Its translation: CASSLDGGANYGYTF.

This chain joins TRBV12-3 or TRBV12-4 and TRBJ1-1, with 9 bases fitting TRBD1. CDR3 length: 14 residues. Trimming cost V 1 base and J 6 bases; bases outside gene matches: 3. The CDR3 region has the DNA TGTGCCAGCAGTTTAGGGACAGGGGTCGCTGAAGCTTTCTTT. Its protein is CASSLGTGVAEAFF.

This chain connects TRBV5-1 to TRBJ2-1; D may be TRBD2 (6 bases). The germline V gene encodes CDR1 SGHRS and CDR2 YFSETQ. With 4 bases removed from V and 0 bases from J, the gap between germline ends came to 14 bases. The CDR3 extends over 16 amino acids. The CDR3 nucleotides are TGCGCCAGCAGCCCCGAAGCGGGCAGCTCCTACAATGAGCAGTTCTTC. This sequence encodes CASSPEAGSSYNEQFF.

The chain has TRBV12-3 or TRBV12-4 and TRBJ2-7, with 7 bases aligning to TRBD1. V dropped 6 bases and J dropped 2; count of bases not matched to a gene: 7. This CDR3 contains 14 residues. CDR3 amino acids: CASSLRDRAYEQYF. CDR3 sequence (DNA): TGTGCCAGCAGCCTACGGGACAGAGCCTACGAGCAGTACTTC.

This sequence joins TRBV12-3 or TRBV12-4 and TRBJ2-1; D remains ambiguous. The CDR3 has 11 residues. Trimming took 6 bases from V and 8 from J, leaving 8 bases between them. CDR3 residues: CASSTIDEQFF. The CDR3 DNA reads TGTGCCAGCAGCACAATCGATGAGCAGTTCTTC.

CDR3 nucleotides: TGCGCCAGCAGCGGTACTAGCGGGGGCACCGGGGAGCTGTTTTTT. The encoded protein is CASSGTSGGTGELFF. V is TRBV5-1 and J is TRBJ2-2; TRBD2 aligns across 11 bases. Germline assignment: CDR1 SGHRS and CDR2 YFSETQ. The ends lost 4 bases at V and 4 bases at J; junction bases unmatched: 3. The CDR3 is made up of 15 amino acids.

The rearrangement joins TRBV3-1 to TRBJ2-7; D uncertain. CDR3 length: 13 residues. Germline values: CDR1 LGHDT, CDR2 YNNKEL (reference sequence). The germline V and J ends were trimmed by 0 bases and 6 bases, with 9 bases remaining between them. CDR3 protein: CASSQDTLGEQYF. The CDR3 bases are TGTGCCAGCAGCCAAGACACCCTCGGCGAGCAGTACTTC.

V and J are TRBV4-2 and TRBJ1-1; the match to TRBD1 covers 10 bases. V shed 0 bases and J 5 bases; nucleotides not matched to a gene: 12. The V gene's germline CDR1 is LGHNA and CDR2 YNFKEQ. There are 18 residues in the CDR3. CDR3 sequence (DNA): TGTGCCAGCAGCCAAGATGTATCCTCGAGGGACAGGGGAACTGAAGCTTTCTTT. It specifies CASSQDVSSRDRGTEAFF.

The gene calls are TRBV10-3 and TRBJ2-5; D is unresolved. The V gene lost 6 bases and the J gene lost 2 bases, with 7 bases spanning the gap. The CDR3 runs to 12 residues. CDR1 is ENHRY, CDR2 SYGVKD, per germline. CDR3 coding DNA: TGTGCCATCAGAGGCTATCAAGAGACCCAGTACTTC. Protein product: CAIRGYQETQYF.

The chain combines TRBV30 with TRBJ2-2; 7 nucleotides match TRBD1. CDR1 and CDR2 (germline): GTSNPN, SVGIG (reference sequence). The CDR3 covers 18 residues. V dropped 3 bases and J dropped 3; count of bases not matched to a gene: 16. The CDR3, as DNA: TGTGCCTGGAGGTCTCGACAGGGATTTAATGTGGACACCGGGGAGCTGTTTTTT. Translating gives CAWRSRQGFNVDTGELFF.

The V call is TRBV12-3 or TRBV12-4, the J call TRBJ1-1; D might be TRBD1 (5 bases). Deletions cut 5 bases from V and 2 bases from J, with 12 bases between. The CDR3 is 14 amino acids. The CDR3 DNA reads as TGTGCCAGCAGTCCACAGGAGACCAACACTGAAGCTTTCTTT. Its translation: CASSPQETNTEAFF.